This T cell receptor (beta chain) was sequenced during a study of PD-L1 blockade in urothelial cancer. Time point of the sample: pretreatment peripheral blood. Urothelial carcinoma, locally advanced or metastatic, affected the patients. Germline CDR1 reads MNHEY; CDR2 reads SVGAGI. The CDR3 has 15 residues. The J segment lost 0 bases and the V segment lost 6 bases, leaving 7 bases of the junction unmatched. Generated by immunoSEQ multiplex PCR, the TCRdb table keeps only in-frame clones and is missing some. The data hold 130,000 or so clones, with approximately 84% observed a single time. V and J are TRBV6-5 and TRBJ1-1; 7 bases are shared with TRBD1. This TCR came from a man aged 50-60 years with urothelial cancer. Sequenced here: PBMCs, sampled around atezolizumab (anti-PD-L1) treatment. The CDR3, as DNA: TGTGCCAGCAGACTAACAGGGGTGGTGAACACTGAAGCTTTCTTT. This translates into CASRLTGVVNTEAFF.